Presented here are 8 T cell receptor beta chains from one specimen sequenced in a study of response to subunit inactivated influenza vaccine. TCRdb reprocessed the RT-PCR reads via MiXCR and lists one record per CDR3 protein. Altogether 550,000 to 600,000 distinct CDR3 sequences are present, 12% being singletons, with the ten largest covering more than 8.5%. Specimen: PBMCs from blood, collected on the day of vaccination. The source is a man aged 45-65 years who received an inactivated influenza vaccine.

The rearrangement uses TRBV28 and TRBJ2-4; 12 bases fit TRBD2. V was pared by 4 bases and J by 4 bases, with 8 bases of the junction left unmatched. Germline values: CDR1 MDHEN, CDR2 SYDVKM. CDR3 length: 17 amino acids. Here the CDR3 reads CASSWGGLAGIKNIQYF. The CDR3 DNA is TGTGCCAGCAGTTGGGGCGGACTAGCGGGGATAAAAAACATTCAGTACTTC.

This clonotype was seen only a few times. The chain employs TRBV12-3 or TRBV12-4 and TRBJ1-1; no firm D call. The CDR3 covers 12 residues. Between the trimmed V and J ends, which lost 4 bases and 3 bases, there was a span of 6 bases. The CDR3 DNA follows: TGTGCCAGCAGTTCGGGGTACACTGAAGCTTTCTTT. The encoded protein is CASSSGYTEAFF.

This clonotype has just a few counts. V gene TRBV29-1 combines with J gene TRBJ2-7, with a possible D match to TRBD2 (5 bases). Germline values: CDR1 SQVTM, CDR2 ANQGSEA. Trimming stripped 4 bases from V and 1 base from J, with 8 bases between. The CDR3 loop spans 12 amino acids. CDR3: CSVVSGSYEQYF. CDR3 DNA: TGCAGCGTTGTGAGCGGATCCTACGAGCAGTACTTC.

This clonotype was counted between two and nine times. This sequence joins TRBV24-1 and TRBJ1-2; D not resolved. V was shortened by 3 bases and J by 4 bases, with 11 bases between the two germline ends. This CDR3 has 14 amino acids. The V gene's germline CDR1 is KGHDR and CDR2 SFDVKD. The CDR3 nucleotides are TGTGCCACCAGTGATCCGCGCCGCCTCTATGGCTACACCTTC. Its translation is CATSDPRRLYGYTF.

The chain carries TRBV6-2 or TRBV6-3 and TRBJ2-5; 9 bases match TRBD1. The CDR3 runs 15 residues. CDR1 is MNHEY and CDR2 is SVGEGT in the germline V gene. Losses at the gene ends were 4 bases for V and 5 bases for J; bases not matched to a gene: 8. The CDR3 here is CASSSGQGMWETQYF. CDR3 sequence (DNA): TGTGCCAGCAGTTCAGGACAGGGGATGTGGGAGACCCAGTACTTC.

This clonotype has just a few counts. The CDR3 DNA sequence: TGCGCCAGCAGCTCCCGACACATGAACACTGAAGCTTTCTTT. It translates to CASSSRHMNTEAFF. The chain has TRBV5-1 and TRBJ1-1; no reliable D call. With 3 bases removed from V and 0 bases from J, the gap between germline ends came to 9 bases. CDR3 length: 14 residues. Germline CDR1 reads SGHRS; CDR2 reads YFSETQ.

This clonotype was seen only a few times. The genes are TRBV12-3 or TRBV12-4 and TRBJ2-7; D is possibly TRBD1 or TRBD2 (5 bases each). This CDR3 spans 12 amino acids. The germline V and J ends were trimmed by 6 bases and 3 bases, with 9 bases remaining between them. The CDR3 sequence is CASSGTYYEQYF. Written as DNA, the CDR3 is TGTGCCAGCAGCGGGACCTACTACGAGCAGTACTTC.

The chain carries TRBV6-1 and TRBJ2-3, with TRBD2 matching 9 bases. V trimming: 7 bases; J trimming: 0 bases; junction bases outside the gene matches: 17. The CDR3 has 19 residues. The germline V gene encodes CDR1 MNHNS and CDR2 SASEGT. The CDR3 sequence: CASTQLRGSGRFSTDTQYF. Written as DNA, the CDR3 is TGTGCCAGCACCCAGTTACGGGGTAGCGGGAGATTTAGCACAGATACGCAGTATTTT.